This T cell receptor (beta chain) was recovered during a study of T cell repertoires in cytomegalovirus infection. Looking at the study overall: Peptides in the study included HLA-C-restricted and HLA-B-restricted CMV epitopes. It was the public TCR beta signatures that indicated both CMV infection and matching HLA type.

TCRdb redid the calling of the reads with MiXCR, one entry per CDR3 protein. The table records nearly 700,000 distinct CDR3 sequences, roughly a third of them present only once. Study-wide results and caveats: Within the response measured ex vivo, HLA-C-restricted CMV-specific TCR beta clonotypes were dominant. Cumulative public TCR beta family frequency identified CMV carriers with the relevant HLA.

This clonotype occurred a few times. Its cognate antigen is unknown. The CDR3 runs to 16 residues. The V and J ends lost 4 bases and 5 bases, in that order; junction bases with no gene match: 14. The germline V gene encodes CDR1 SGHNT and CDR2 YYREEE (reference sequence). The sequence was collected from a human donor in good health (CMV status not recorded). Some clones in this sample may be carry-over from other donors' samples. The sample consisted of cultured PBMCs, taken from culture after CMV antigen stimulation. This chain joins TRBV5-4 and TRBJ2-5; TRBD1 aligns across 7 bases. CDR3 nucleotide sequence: TGTGCCAGCAGCCGAGTTGACAGGGAAGTTGGCGAGACCCAGTACTTC. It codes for CASSRVDREVGETQYF.